The clone carrying this T cell receptor beta chain was seen at least ten times. The CDR3 totals 17 residues. Trimming removed 2 bases from V and 1 base from J, with 17 bases in between. RNA transcripts were the template for amplifying TCR beta CDR3 regions. The primer set for the first-round RT-PCR of the TCR CDR3 was HTBI. TCRdb used MiXCR to reprocess the multiplex PCR reads, holding one entry per CDR3 protein. This sample yields a few hundred thousand distinct CDR3 sequences, of which approximately 48% are seen a single time; about 40% belongs to the top ten. This entry is derived from a study of T cells in Graves' hyperthyroidism and ophthalmopathy.

The chain joins TRBV12-3 or TRBV12-4 to TRBJ2-5; tentatively, D is TRBD1 or TRBD2 (5 bases each). The TCR was taken from an adult woman with Graves' disease, either hyperthyroidism or ophthalmopathy (not recorded which). The sample taken for sequencing was peripheral blood or thyroid tissue (not recorded which). CDR3 sequence reads: CASSLSVTAGLQETQYF. For the CDR3, the DNA is TGTGCCAGCAGTTTATCGGTGACAGCCGGACTCCAAGAGACCCAGTACTTC.